This passage covers 26 T cell receptor beta chains from one sample sequenced in a study of blood T cell repertoires in COVID-19. Produced via immunoSEQ multiplex PCR; TCRdb's table is partial and in-frame only. The profile covers 270,000 or so clones, with nearly 90% appearing a single time and around 10% taken by the ten largest. Material: peripheral blood. These receptor sequences come from a woman aged 25 to 39 with COVID-19, enrolled during active disease.

V and J are TRBV10-3 and TRBJ2-7, with 8 bases aligning to TRBD1. The CDR3 is made up of 14 amino acids. Germline loops: CDR1 ENHRY, CDR2 SYGVKD. V was pared by 6 bases and J by 4 bases, with 8 bases of the junction left unmatched. The CDR3 region has the DNA TGTGCCATCAGGTATCGAGACAGGGGTTACGAGCAGTACTTC. This translates into CAIRYRDRGYEQYF.

The chain employs TRBV5-8 and TRBJ2-5, with a tentative D call TRBD2 (8 bases). Looked up from germline, CDR1 is SGHTS and CDR2 is YDEGEE. The V and J ends lost 4 bases and 7 bases respectively, with 26 bases between them. This CDR3 spans 17 amino acids. CDR3 sequence (DNA): TGTGCCAGCAGCGGGGGGACAGCACTAGCGGCTTATGGGACCCAGTACTTC. Translated: CASSGGTALAAYGTQYF.

The CDR3 nucleotides read TGCGCCAGCAGCCAGGGACAGGGAGGATACACTGAAGCTTTCTTT. Its protein product is CASSQGQGGYTEAFF. The chain joins TRBV4-1 to TRBJ1-1; 9 bases agree with TRBD1. The CDR3 length is 15 residues. CDR1 and CDR2 from the germline V gene are MGHRA and YSYEKL. The V gene end was trimmed by 3 bases and the J gene end by 3 bases; junction bases not matched to a gene: 5.

CDR3 protein: CASSSSDWDRAVGTSGYTF. The CDR3, as DNA: TGTGCCAGCAGCTCATCCGATTGGGACAGGGCGGTCGGAACTAGTGGCTACACCTTC. V usage is TRBV7-9 and J usage is TRBJ1-2; 9 nucleotides match TRBD1. The CDR3 is 19 residues long. With 4 bases clipped from V and 7 bases from J, the junction kept 22 bases outside the gene matches. CDR1 is SEHNR and CDR2 is FQNEAQ in the germline V gene (reference sequence).

This chain joins TRBV7-8 and TRBJ2-1; the D is unclear. CDR3 size: 14 residues. Germline V gene data show CDR1 as SGHVS and CDR2 as FQNEAQ. V shed 3 bases and J shed 0 bases, with 6 bases lying between them. The CDR3 bases are TGTGCCAGCAGCTTTCTGAGCTCCTACAATGAGCAGTTCTTC. It encodes CASSFLSSYNEQFF.

The chain uses TRBV30 and TRBJ2-7; 7 bases align to TRBD2. In germline, CDR1 is GTSNPN, CDR2 SVGIG (reference sequence). The CDR3 covers 13 residues. V shed 6 bases, J shed 2 bases, and the junction held 7 bases outside the gene matches. The CDR3 sequence: CACPGRGAYEQYF. CDR3 in DNA: TGTGCCTGTCCGGGACGGGGGGCCTACGAGCAGTACTTC.

The rearrangement uses TRBV7-9 and TRBJ1-6; TRBD1 might be the D (6 bases). Germline V CDR1 and CDR2: SEHNR, FQNEAQ (reference sequence). V gave up 4 bases and J gave up 1 base, with 14 bases separating them. CDR3 length: 17 amino acids. The CDR3 region has the DNA TGTGCCAGCAGCTCGACCCCAGGGGTGTCCTATAATTCACCCCTCCACTTT. It yields the protein CASSSTPGVSYNSPLHF.

The chain carries TRBV30 and TRBJ1-1; D is possibly TRBD1 (6 bases). Germline values: CDR1 GTSNPN, CDR2 SVGIG (reference sequence). The CDR3 has 13 amino acids. Trimming left V 3 bases short and J 4 bases short, with 12 bases between. Here the CDR3 DNA reads TGTGCCTGGAGCCCGGGACACGCCACTGAAGCTTTCTTT. As protein: CAWSPGHATEAFF.

DNA of the CDR3: TGTGCCACCAGCAGAGAGGAGAGAGAGGAGACCCAGTACTTC. Translation gives CATSREEREETQYF. The gene calls are TRBV15 and TRBJ2-5; unclear D gene. The germline V gene encodes CDR1 LNHNV and CDR2 YYDKDF (reference sequence). V was pared by 0 bases and J by 5 bases, with 10 bases between. The CDR3 contains 14 residues.

This clone was seen a few times. The gene calls are TRBV2 and TRBJ1-1; no firm D call. The CDR3 is 11 residues long. Germline V gene lookup returns CDR1 SNHLY and CDR2 FYNNEI. Trimming took 5 bases from V and 6 from J, leaving 7 bases between them. In DNA form, the CDR3 reads TGTGCCAGCAGTTATGAGGCTGAAGCTTTCTTT. The encoded protein is CASSYEAEAFF.

This clone showed up just once. This chain uses TRBV19 with TRBJ1-5; 8 bases line up with TRBD1. Trimming removed 6 bases from V and 2 bases from J; junction bases left unmatched: 3. This CDR3 has 14 residues. Germline V gene sequence: CDR1 LNHDA, CDR2 SQIVND (reference sequence). CDR3 DNA sequence: TGTGCCAGTAGCAAGACAGGGGGCAATCAGCCCCAGCATTTT. This codes for CASSKTGGNQPQHF.

This chain joins TRBV21-1 and TRBJ2-1; the table's D call, TRBD2, has no DNA check behind it. TRBV21-1 is reported as a pseudogene. The CDR3 is made up of 16 amino acids. The CDR3 bases are TGTGCCAGCAGCAGGTATGCGGGGGCTCGTCTGAATGAGCAGTTCTTC. As protein: CASSRYAGARLNEQFF.

The genes are TRBV5-1 and TRBJ1-1; D possibly corresponds to TRBD1 (6 bases). This CDR3 spans 14 amino acids. CDR1 is SGHRS and CDR2 is YFSETQ in the germline V gene. The V end lost 4 bases, the J end lost 3 bases, and 13 bases lay between the germline ends. For the CDR3, the DNA is TGCGCCAGCAGCGGGCAGGGGTATGACACTGAAGCTTTCTTT. Amino acids: CASSGQGYDTEAFF.

This sequence joins TRBV28 and TRBJ2-7; D might be TRBD2 (6 bases). This CDR3 has 15 amino acids. The germline V and J ends were trimmed by 0 bases and 0 bases, with 9 bases remaining between them. CDR1 and CDR2 (germline): MDHEN, SYDVKM. CDR3 in amino acids: CASSLWGGFSYEQYF. DNA of the CDR3: TGTGCCAGCAGTTTATGGGGGGGTTTCTCCTACGAGCAGTACTTC.

The J gene is TRBJ2-3, the V gene TRBV5-1, with D hard to call. V lost 4 bases and J 3 bases, leaving 15 bases between the germline ends. The germline gives CDR1 SGHRS, CDR2 YFSETQ. The CDR3 has 15 amino acids. The CDR3 bases are TGCGCCAGCAGCCTGGACCGAACGCGAACAGATACGCAGTATTTT. Protein product: CASSLDRTRTDTQYF.

The chain recombines TRBV5-8 with TRBJ2-1; 8 nucleotides agree with TRBD1. The CDR3 is 14 residues long. Germline V lookup: CDR1 SGHTS, CDR2 YDEGEE. V lost 4 bases to trimming and J lost 11 bases; unmatched junction nucleotides: 11. Written as DNA, the CDR3 is TGTGCCAGCAGCCTGGGGGACGACAGGGGCCAGCAGTTCTTC. Its translation is CASSLGDDRGQQFF.

The chain is built from TRBV29-1 and TRBJ1-2; D is undetermined. The CDR3 totals 11 residues. With 4 bases removed from V and 7 bases from J, the gap between germline ends came to 10 bases. Germline CDR1 is SQVTM and CDR2 is ANQGSEA. The CDR3 region is CSVVVRGGYTF. CDR3 DNA sequence: TGCAGCGTTGTGGTACGGGGTGGCTACACCTTC.

The chain has TRBV9 and TRBJ1-5; 9 bases align to TRBD1. Trimming at V came to 2 bases and at J to 6 bases, leaving 6 bases not matched to a gene. This CDR3 region has 15 residues. Germline V CDR1 and CDR2: SGDLS, YYNGEE. In nucleotides, the CDR3 is TGTGCCAGCAGCGTGGGACAGGGAGCTAGTCAGCCCCAGCATTTT. This sequence encodes CASSVGQGASQPQHF.

In the case of this clone: Other DNA variants within this sample encode the same CDR3. The chain combines TRBV5-4 with TRBJ2-6, with D possibly being TRBD1 (5 bases). CDR1 is SGHNT and CDR2 is YYREEE in the germline V gene (reference sequence). This CDR3 spans 15 amino acids. The V and J ends lost 1 base and 4 bases respectively, with 9 bases between them. In DNA, the CDR3 is TGTGCCAGCAGCTTGCAGGGTACCGGGGCCAACGTCCTGACTTTC. Its protein product is CASSLQGTGANVLTF.

This clone turned up a few times. The chain couples TRBV9 to TRBJ2-7; D is unclear. The CDR3 spans 12 residues. Per the germline V gene, CDR1 is SGDLS and CDR2 is YYNGEE. Between the trimmed V and J ends, which lost 3 bases and 4 bases, there was a span of 8 bases. The CDR3 nucleotides are TGTGCCAGCAGCGCCTCAGGATACGAGCAGTACTTC. It yields the protein CASSASGYEQYF.

J is TRBJ1-1 and V is TRBV19; D is possibly TRBD1 (6 bases). CDR3 length: 15 residues. From germline, CDR1 is LNHDA and CDR2 SQIVND (reference sequence). V gave up 5 bases and J gave up 8 bases, with 21 bases separating them. The CDR3 sequence is CASSPRQFRGPEAFF. In DNA, the CDR3 is TGTGCCAGTAGTCCCCGACAGTTCAGGGGTCCGGAAGCTTTCTTT.

The chain recombines TRBV6-5 with TRBJ1-2; unclear D gene. V was clipped by 3 bases and J by 5 bases, with 13 bases between them. CDR1 and CDR2 from the germline V gene are MNHEY and SVGAGI. The CDR3 is made up of 14 amino acids. The CDR3 sequence: CASSYAGSDYGYTF. In DNA, the CDR3 is TGTGCCAGCAGTTATGCGGGTTCCGATTATGGCTACACCTTC.

The rearrangement uses TRBV3-1 (or the pseudogene TRBV3-2) and TRBJ1-1; D not resolved. The V end was cut by 0 bases, the J end by 11 bases, with 7 bases between. The CDR3 has 11 amino acids. CDR1 is LGHDT and CDR2 is YNNKEL in the germline V gene (reference sequence). CDR3 amino acids: CASSQDYAAFF. CDR3 nucleotide sequence: TGTGCCAGCAGCCAAGATTATGCGGCTTTCTTT.

The chain carries TRBV11-2 and TRBJ2-3; the D gene is possibly TRBD2 (6 bases). This CDR3 has 15 residues. V lost 5 bases and J lost 7, with 19 bases in between. Germline-derived CDR1 and CDR2 are SGHAT and FQNNGV. CDR3 sequence: CASSKGTEGLHTQYF. The CDR3 region has the DNA TGTGCCAGCAGCAAAGGAACGGAGGGGTTGCATACGCAGTATTTT.

This sequence joins TRBV30 and TRBJ1-5; D is unclear. This CDR3 has 15 residues. Looked up from germline, CDR1 is GTSNPN and CDR2 is SVGIG (reference sequence). The V end was cut by 2 bases, the J end by 5 bases, with 16 bases between. CDR3 loop: CAWSHMTTIHQPQHF. The CDR3 DNA is TGTGCCTGGAGTCACATGACTACTATCCATCAGCCCCAGCATTTT.

The chain is built from TRBV19 and TRBJ1-2, with a tentative D call TRBD1 (5 bases). In germline, CDR1 is LNHDA, CDR2 SQIVND (reference sequence). V was shortened by 2 bases and J by 2 bases, with 12 bases between the two germline ends. The CDR3 has 15 residues. CDR3 nucleotides: TGTGCCAGTAGTATATTTGCAGGGCCCAACTATGGCTACACCTTC. Amino acids: CASSIFAGPNYGYTF.